This T cell receptor beta chain was observed in a study of T cell repertoires in cytomegalovirus infection. Across the whole study: Alongside well-studied HLA-B-restricted CMV epitopes, recently identified HLA-C-restricted CMV epitopes were also used. CMV infection and matching HLA type were both indicated by public TCR beta signatures.

For this clonotype: The antigen remains unidentified.

General study findings and limits: Summed public TCR beta family frequency identified CMV carriers bearing the relevant HLA.

CDR3 length equals 14 residues. Germline V gene sequence: CDR1 SGHTS, CDR2 YDEGEE. V lost 0 bases and J 4 bases, leaving 9 bases between the germline ends. One entry per CDR3 protein results from TCRdb running MiXCR on the reads. The sample has around 900,000 distinct CDR3 sequences, 30% to 40% seen once. This chain connects TRBV5-8 to TRBJ2-3, with a tentative D call TRBD1 (5 bases). This receptor was identified in a human donor in good health (CMV status not recorded). Some clones in this sample may be carry-over from other donors' samples. The sample was cultured CD8+ T cells from PBMCs, taken from culture after CMV antigen stimulation. The chain's CDR3 is CASSLDRFPDTQYF. CDR3 sequence (DNA): TGTGCCAGCAGCTTGGACAGGTTCCCAGATACGCAGTATTTT.